The present T cell receptor beta chain was sequenced within a study of shared clonotypes between healthy human individuals (dated by TCRdb to 2019 to 2021). For the wider study: The cohort included three men and a couple of women between 18 and 49 years of age. Different laboratories and diverse techniques were used to prepare libraries and sequence TCR repertoires, to increase sequencing depth and limit assay-specific biases. Blood TCR repertoires of four to six healthy adults were deeply sequenced to estimate repertoire size and the extent of clonotype sharing between individuals. Leukapheresis yielded between about 0.8 and 8.9 billion PBMCs per donor.

The germline V gene (reference sequence) sets CDR1 to GTSNPN and CDR2 to SVGIG. The junction shows trimming of 3 bases on V and 8 bases on J, plus 13 bases between the germline ends. Spanning cysteine to phenylalanine, the CDR3 consists of 13 amino acids. The sequence is cut down to CDR3 DNA, 39 bases in frame from base 1. Here is what the overall study found, with its caveats: Only blood was sampled, and tissue TCR repertoires likely differ from those in blood. Because the study included only a small number of donors, the genetic and exposure-history diversity represented was limited. Pairwise subsampling led to the expectation that sequencing depth would affect the degree of clonotype sharing among donors.

Using the deep immunoSEQ assay, TCR CDR3 regions were amplified from genomic DNA by multiplex PCR. Extracted genomic DNA from each cell subset was spread evenly across all wells of several immunoSEQ 96-well plates, with each plate serving as a replicate. Each replicate PCR for unsorted PBMC received 300 to 350 ng genomic DNA, equal to around 30,000 T cell genomes. Unsorted PBMC genomic DNA was sequenced across ten immunoSEQ deep assay plates. The purified libraries were quantified using a Qubit 3.0 fluorometer, sized with a Bioanalyzer 2100, and then quantified again using the KAPA Library Quantification kit. Every immunoSEQ 96-well plate was sequenced on a separate single-read 150-cycle Illumina NextSeq 550 flow cell. From the authors' description of their analysis: Because the immunoSEQ output included only junctional sequences and no quality scores, the filtering could not be the same as the filtering used for full-length reads. Sequences were annotated with PyIR, a Python wrapper for IgBLAST v1.9, using IMGT germline references to assign V/J genes and CDR3. Reads with weak V/J assignments (E-value above 1e-6), missing CDR3, stop codons, out-of-frame junctions, or ambiguous translated residues were removed. V3J clonotypes were defined as sequences sharing the same inferred V gene, J gene, and CDR3 amino acid sequence. Percentage overlap between repertoires was computed as shared unique clonotypes divided by the size of the smaller repertoire. Richness of each repertoire was evaluated using RTK rarefaction, the Chao1 estimator, and Recon v2.1 estimates of unobserved clonotypes. TCRdb took this table from immuneACCESS and kept in-frame rearrangements with V and J called. Such tables lack part of the clones; where checked against another copy, unresolved V genes explain under half of the gap, and the rest is unexplained. The V and J calls and clone size were taken over from that table, and D and trimming were inferred from the DNA. This sample holds roughly 510,000 clones; 75% to 80% were observed only once. Clones ranked in the top ten supply under 15% of the sample.

Of note for this clone: Its antigen is currently not known. Within one base of it there is no much larger clone, and no base qualities were kept.

Healthy HIV-negative adults with no recently reported acute infections or vaccinations were included as donors. Every donor was a Caucasian adult residing in Nashville, Tennessee, USA. For unsorted samples, approximately 81 million PBMCs were counted, and genomic DNA was extracted using the QIAamp DNA Blood Mini kit. Blood was obtained by leukapheresis, after which PBMCs were separated by Ficoll-Histopaque density gradient centrifugation and cryopreserved in liquid nitrogen vapor phase. The origin of this receptor is a middle-aged woman in good health. Some clones in this sample may be carry-over from other donors' samples. Recombination connected TRBV30 to TRBJ1-4; the D region possibly corresponds to TRBD1 (6 bases align). The specimen sequenced was PBMCs. The CDR3 here reads CAWRRQVWEKLFF. The nucleotides read TGTGCCTGGAGACGACAGGTCTGGGAAAAACTGTTTTTT.